This record concerns one T cell receptor (beta chain) sequence. Amplification of TCR beta CDR3 regions was performed using RNA transcripts as template. A first-round RT-PCR of the TCR CDR3 used the HTBI primer set. Each CDR3 protein is one row after TCRdb ran MiXCR on the multiplex PCR reads. In the table there are over 200,000 distinct CDR3 sequences, roughly 14% of which are singletons. When hyperthyroidism was first diagnosed, the blood sample was taken, preceding any ophthalmopathy symptoms. The authors obtained PBMCs from over 7.5 ml of fresh peripheral blood. The sample originates from a study of T cells in Graves' hyperthyroidism and ophthalmopathy. Overall study context: Before treatment of any kind, peripheral blood was taken at initial diagnosis.

The TCR was taken from a woman between 40 and 50 years old with Graves' hyperthyroidism that later progressed to Graves' ophthalmopathy. The sample consisted of blood.

CDR3 nucleotides: TGTGCCAGCAGCCCTTGGACAGGGCGGTTGGCCGGGGAGCTGTTTTTT. This codes for CASSPWTGRLAGELFF. The chain links TRBV7-2 to TRBJ2-2, with 8 bases fitting TRBD1. There are 16 residues in the CDR3. The V gene's germline CDR1 is SGHTA and CDR2 FQGNSA. The V and J ends lost 5 bases and 6 bases, in that order; junction bases with no gene match: 11.